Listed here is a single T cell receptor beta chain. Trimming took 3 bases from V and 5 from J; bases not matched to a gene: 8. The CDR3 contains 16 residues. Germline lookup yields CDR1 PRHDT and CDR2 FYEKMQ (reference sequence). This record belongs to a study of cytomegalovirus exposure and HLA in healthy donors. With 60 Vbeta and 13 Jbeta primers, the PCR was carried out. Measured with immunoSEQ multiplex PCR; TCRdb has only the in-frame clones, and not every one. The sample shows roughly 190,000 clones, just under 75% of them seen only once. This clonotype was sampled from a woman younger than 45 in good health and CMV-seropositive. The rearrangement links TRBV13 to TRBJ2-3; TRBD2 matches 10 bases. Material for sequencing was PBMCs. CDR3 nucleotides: TGTGCCAGCAGCTTCCCCCCTAGCGGGAGAGGAGATACGCAGTATTTT. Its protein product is CASSFPPSGRGDTQYF. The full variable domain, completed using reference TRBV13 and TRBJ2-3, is AAGVIQSPRHLIKEKRETATLKCYPIPRHDTVYWYQQGPGQDPQFLISFYEKMQSDKGSIPDRFSAQQFSDYHSELNMSSLELGDSALYFCASSFPPSGRGDTQYFGPGTRLTVL.